This T cell receptor (beta chain) was sequenced in a study of shared clonotypes between healthy human individuals (dated by TCRdb to about 2020). Background on the whole study: The cohort included a few men and a couple of women between 18 and 49 years of age. Per donor, three plates each were used for CD4 naive and CD4 memory, two for CD8 naive, and one for CD8 memory. To estimate repertoire size and how much clonotypes are shared between individuals, the study performed deep sequencing of blood TCR repertoires from a few healthy adults. To increase sequencing depth and limit assay-specific biases, different laboratories used diverse techniques to prepare libraries and sequence TCR repertoires. Leukapheresis yielded between about 0.85 and 9.5 billion PBMCs per donor.

Donors were healthy HIV-negative adults with no recently reported acute infections or vaccinations. Only Caucasian adults living in Nashville, Tennessee, USA were represented among the donors. CD4+ T cells were enriched through magnetic negative selection, after which naive cells were positively selected on CD45RA and the remaining negative fraction served as the memory subset. Blood was obtained by leukapheresis, after which PBMCs were separated by Ficoll-Histopaque density gradient centrifugation and cryopreserved in liquid nitrogen vapor phase. Purity and quantity of every magnetically sorted T cell population were checked by analytical flow cytometry. Genomic DNA was isolated from each sorted fraction and quantified by UV absorbance on a Nanodrop 2000c. The paper as a whole reports these results and caveats: Across a handful of donors, approximately 4.9% of naive CD4, approximately 3.6% of naive CD8, approximately 2.5% of memory CD4, and under 0.45% of memory CD8 clonotypes were shared. Sampling was limited to blood, and TCR repertoires in tissue likely differ from TCR repertoires in blood. Larger estimated clonotype richness was generally found for naive subsets than for memory subsets. Even with the large sequencing depth, rarefaction of the sorted-subset datasets indicated that sequencing was incomplete. Pairwise subsampling indicated that sequencing depth was expected to affect the degree of clonotype sharing among donors. Because the study included only a small number of donors, the genetic and exposure-history diversity represented was limited. Higher generation probabilities were observed for clonotypes shared by all four sorted-subset donors than for non-shared clonotypes.

Including cysteine and phenylalanine, the CDR3 has 15 amino acids. The CDR3 DNA has 45 bases and is translated from base 1. After removal of 0 bases from V and 7 bases from J, the junction retains 3 bases not matched to a gene. Looking up the germline V gene yields CDR1 SGHAT and CDR2 FQNNGV. On this clone itself: Its antigen target is currently unknown. Qualities for individual bases were not recorded, and no much larger clone is one base off.

Using the deep immunoSEQ assay, TCR CDR3 regions were amplified from genomic DNA by multiplex PCR. Extracted genomic DNA from each cell subset was distributed evenly across all wells of several immunoSEQ 96-well plates, and each plate was treated as a replicate. For sorted subsets, each replicate PCR was loaded with approximately 0.2 ug genomic DNA, equivalent to 25,000 to 30,000 T cell genomes. Purified libraries were quantified with a Qubit 3.0 fluorometer, sized on a Bioanalyzer 2100, and re-quantified with the KAPA Library Quantification kit. Each immunoSEQ 96-well plate was sequenced on its own single-read 150-cycle Illumina NextSeq 550 flow cell. On the authors' methods: Because the immunoSEQ output held only junctional sequences and lacked quality scores, the filtering could not match the filtering applied to full-length reads. To assign V/J genes and CDR3, sequences were annotated using PyIR, a Python wrapper for IgBLAST v1.9, with IMGT germline references. Any read was removed if the V/J assignment was weak (E-value above 1e-6), the CDR3 was missing, or the read contained stop codons, out-of-frame junctions, or ambiguous translated residues. V3J clonotypes were defined as sequences sharing the same inferred V gene, J gene, and CDR3 amino acid sequence. Percentage overlap between repertoires was computed as shared unique clonotypes divided by the size of the smaller repertoire. Repertoire richness was assessed with RTK rarefaction, the Chao1 estimator, and Recon v2.1 estimates of unobserved clonotypes. Generation probabilities for all TCRbeta clonotypes obtained by the gDNA method from a few donors were computed using OLGA. Sourced from immuneACCESS, this table was stored by TCRdb with only in-frame sequences that have V and J called. A share of the clones is absent; for the studies checked, an unresolved V gene accounts for under half, and the remainder has no known explanation. For V, J and clone size, that table is used; D and trimming come from the DNA. The sample has about 1 million clones on record, approximately 72% of them singletons. The ten largest make up about 1.5% of the sample.

The rearrangement joined TRBV11-2 to TRBJ1-6; TRBD1 matches 7 bases in the middle. Input material: memory CD4+ T cells sorted from blood. The cell subset or site label corresponds to: CD45RA-negative fraction. The sequence came from a man younger than 35 in good health. The CDR3 amino acid sequence is: CASSLEGQRNSPLHF. DNA sequence: TGTGCCAGCAGCTTAGAGGGACAGCGAAATTCACCCCTCCACTTT. Full variable domain (CDR3 extended with the reference TRBV11-2 and TRBJ1-6 proteins): EAGVAQSPRYKIIEKRQSVAFWCNPISGHATLYWYQQILGQGPKLLIQFQNNGVVDDSQLPKDRFSAERLKGVDSTLKIQPAKLEDSAVYLCASSLEGQRNSPLHFGNGTRLTVT.